The clone carrying this TCR beta chain was seen more than once but under ten times. What it recognizes is unknown. A 3' RACE protocol on RNA, with unique molecular identifiers, produced the TCR library. One entry per CDR3 protein, called by TCRdb with MiXCR from the 3' RACE reads. The data hold some 38,000 distinct CDR3 sequences, with approximately 7% observed a single time. This specimen comes from a study of HIV-infected children after antiretroviral therapy interruption. Treatment noted: PENTA 11 planned treatment interruption arm or continuous ART arm. Naive CD4+ CD45RA+ CD45RO- T cells were FACS-sorted from thawed PBMCs. The CDR3 has 19 amino acids. Per the germline V gene, CDR1 is SGHDN and CDR2 is FVKESK. V shed 3 bases and J 1 base; nucleotides not matched to a gene: 11. Study conclusions and caveats: Naive CD4+ CDR3 sharing between time points fell after interruption began.

The sequencing here drew on CD45RA+ CD4+ T cells from PBMCs, pooled from several time points, taken from a donor given antiretroviral therapy, either interrupted or continuous. Specified subset: naive CD4+ CD45RA+ CD45RO- T cells. This TCR was sampled from a pool of human donors with HIV. This chain uses TRBV14 with TRBJ2-3, with 12 bases lining up with TRBD2. CDR3 protein: CASSHRTRLAGDGTDTQYF. The CDR3 nucleotides are TGTGCCAGCAGCCACCGGACGCGACTAGCGGGAGATGGCACAGATACGCAGTATTTT.